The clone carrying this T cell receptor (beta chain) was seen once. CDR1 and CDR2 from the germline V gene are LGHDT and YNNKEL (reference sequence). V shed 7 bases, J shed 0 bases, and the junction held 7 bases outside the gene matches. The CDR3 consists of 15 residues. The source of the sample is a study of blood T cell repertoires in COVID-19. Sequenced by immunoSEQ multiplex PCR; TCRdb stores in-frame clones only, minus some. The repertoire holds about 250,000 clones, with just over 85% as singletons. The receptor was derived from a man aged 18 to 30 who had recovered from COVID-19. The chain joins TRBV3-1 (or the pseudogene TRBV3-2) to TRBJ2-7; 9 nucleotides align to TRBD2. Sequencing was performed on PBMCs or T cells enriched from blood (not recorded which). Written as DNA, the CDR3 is TGTGCCAGCACCTTAGCGGGAGACTCCTCCTACGAGCAGTACTTC. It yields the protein CASTLAGDSSYEQYF.